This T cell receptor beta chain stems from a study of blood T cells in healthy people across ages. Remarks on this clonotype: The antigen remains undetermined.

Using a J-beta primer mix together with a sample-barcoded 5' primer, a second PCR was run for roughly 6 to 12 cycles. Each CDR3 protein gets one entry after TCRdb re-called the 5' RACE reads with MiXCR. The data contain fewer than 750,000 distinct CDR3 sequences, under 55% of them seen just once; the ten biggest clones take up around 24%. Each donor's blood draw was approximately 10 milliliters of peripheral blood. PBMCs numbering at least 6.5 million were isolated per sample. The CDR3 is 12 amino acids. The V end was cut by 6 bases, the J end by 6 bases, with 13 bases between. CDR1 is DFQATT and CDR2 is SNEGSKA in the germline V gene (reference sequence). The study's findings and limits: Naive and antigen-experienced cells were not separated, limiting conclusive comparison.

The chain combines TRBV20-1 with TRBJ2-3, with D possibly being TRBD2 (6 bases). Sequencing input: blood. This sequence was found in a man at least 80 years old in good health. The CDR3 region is CSAGPEGDTQYF. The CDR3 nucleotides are TGCAGTGCCGGGCCGGAGGGTGATACGCAGTATTTT.